This is a list of T cell receptor beta chains from one sample in a study of T-cell memory formation after mild COVID-19. MiXCR, applied by TCRdb to the 5' RACE reads, yields one record per CDR3 protein. The data hold roughly 120,000 distinct CDR3 sequences, with about 20% observed a single time. Input material: PBMCs or a T cell subset sorted from them (not recorded which). These receptor sequences come from a man between 18 and 29 years old who had mild COVID-19 (a few samples of this study predate the infection). Cell type and time point are not known. Both conserved end residues are part of each CDR3. D genes are given only for firm matches. The size field is filled for only some rows; it gives once, few, many or a size class.

>TRBJ2-1|.|.|TRBV4-2
TGTGCCAGCAGCCAAGACTCCGGACCATACAATGAGCAGTTCTTC
CASSQDSGPYNEQFF
>TRBJ1-5|.|.|TRBV4-2
TGTGCCAGCAGCCAAGTGCAGGGTTCGAGACAGCCCCAGCATTTT
CASSQVQGSRQPQHF
>TRBJ1-2|.|.|TRBV5-1
TGCGCCAGCAGCGTGGGCCTGCTCTCCTATGGCTACACCTTC
CASSVGLLSYGYTF
>TRBJ1-1|few|.|TRBV29-1
TGCAGCGTTGCAGGGGACACTGAAGCTTTCTTT
CSVAGDTEAFF
>TRBJ2-1|few|.|TRBV7-8
TGTGCCAGCAGCTTTCACGGAAGCAATGAGCAGTTCTTC
CASSFHGSNEQFF
>TRBJ2-5|.|TRBD2|TRBV7-3
TGTGCCAGCAGCTTAAGCGGGAGGGAGACCCAGTACTTC
CASSLSGRETQYF
>TRBJ2-3|few|.|TRBV10-3
TGTGCCATCAGGGAGGAGAAGCAGCGGCGCACAGATACGCAGTATTTT
CAIREEKQRRTDTQYF
>TRBJ2-1|few|.|TRBV29-1
TGCAGCGTTGAATACAGAAGCTACAATGAGCAGTTCTTC
CSVEYRSYNEQFF
>TRBJ1-1|.|.|TRBV11-1
TGTGCCAGCAGCCGAACCACTGAAGCTTTCTTT
CASSRTTEAFF
>TRBJ2-2|few|TRBD1|TRBV28
TGTGCCAGCAGGGAGGACAGGGCGCATAGGACCGGGGAGCTGTTTTTT
CASREDRAHRTGELFF
>TRBJ1-1|few|.|TRBV7-3
TGTGCCAGCAGCCTAACGATGAACACTGAAGCTTTCTTT
CASSLTMNTEAFF
>TRBJ2-1|once|TRBD2|TRBV9
TGTGCCAGCAGTGTACCAACTAGCGGGGACTCCTACAATGAGCAGTTCTTC
CASSVPTSGDSYNEQFF
>TRBJ1-5|few|TRBD1|TRBV6-5
TGTGCCACTTCGGGACAGAACAATCAGCCCCAGCATTTT
CATSGQNNQPQHF
>TRBJ2-1|few|TRBD2|TRBV12-5
TGTGCTAGTGGTTTGGTATTGGCGGGGGACAATGAGCAGTTCTTC
CASGLVLAGDNEQFF
>TRBJ2-1|few|TRBD2|TRBV6-5
TGTGCCAGCAGTTACGAAGGACTAGACCTTGAGCAGTTCTTC
CASSYEGLDLEQFF
>TRBJ1-5|.|TRBD1|TRBV4-1
TGCGCCAGCAGCCCGGGACAGGGAGGTCAGCCCCAGCATTTT
CASSPGQGGQPQHF
>TRBJ1-2|once|TRBD1|TRBV12-3/TRBV12-4
TGTGCCAGCAGTGATGAGGACAGGATCTATGGCTACACCTTC
CASSDEDRIYGYTF
>TRBJ1-6|few|.|TRBV6-5
TGTGCCAGCAGCGATGGGGTTTCACCCCTCCACTTT
CASSDGVSPLHF
>TRBJ1-1|.|.|TRBV4-1
TGCGCCAGCAGCCAAGATTGGGGGGAGAACACTGAAGCTTTCTTT
CASSQDWGENTEAFF
>TRBJ1-6|.|.|TRBV7-2
TGTGCCAGCAGCCCCACAGGTCCCAGGGGCAAGTATAATTCACCCCTCCACTTT
CASSPTGPRGKYNSPLHF
>TRBJ2-3|.|TRBD2|TRBV7-9
TGTGCCAGCAGCTCTACTAGCGGGGCGACAGATACGCAGTATTTT
CASSSTSGATDTQYF
>TRBJ2-5|.|.|TRBV7-2
TGTGCCAGCAGCTTAAACGGGCCCTTGGGCGAGACCCAGTACTTC
CASSLNGPLGETQYF
>TRBJ1-4|.|.|TRBV24-1
TGTGCCACCAGTGACGATACAGGGAGTGAAAAACTGTTTTTT
CATSDDTGSEKLFF
>TRBJ1-2|few|TRBD1|TRBV7-9
TGTGCCAGCACCTGGGACAGGGGACGATTCACCTTC
CASTWDRGRFTF
>TRBJ2-5|few|.|TRBV5-1
TGCGCCAGCAGCTTCCGGGGTCAAAATCAAGAGACCCAGTACTTC
CASSFRGQNQETQYF
>TRBJ2-3|many|.|TRBV5-1
TGCGCCAGCAGCTTTAGAGATCCCACAGATACGCAGTATTTT
CASSFRDPTDTQYF
>TRBJ2-5|.|.|TRBV7-9
TGTGCCAGCAGCCCCCCCAGGGGAGTCAGGGAAAAACAGACCCAGTACTTC
CASSPPRGVREKQTQYF
>TRBJ2-5|few|.|TRBV3-1
TGTGCCAGCGTGGCCCACGGCCAAACGCAAGAGACCCAGTACTTC
CASVAHGQTQETQYF
>TRBJ2-5|few|TRBD2|TRBV6-2/TRBV6-3
TGTGCCAGCAGTTCTCTAGCGGGGTATTACCAAGAGACCCAGTACTTC
CASSSLAGYYQETQYF
>TRBJ2-7|.|.|TRBV4-1
TGCGCCAGCAGCCATGGAGGGACGTCTTACGAGCAGTACTTC
CASSHGGTSYEQYF
>TRBJ1-5|once|.|TRBV5-1
TGTGCCAGCAGCGAAGGGACTCAACTGCAGCCCCAGCATTTT
CASSEGTQLQPQHF
>TRBJ2-7|.|TRBD2|TRBV7-8
TGTGCCAGCAGCTTTGAAGTTCTAGCGGGCTACGAGCAGTACTTC
CASSFEVLAGYEQYF
>TRBJ2-3|few|.|TRBV29-1
TGCAGCGCGCCGTTTGGGGCTAGCACAGATACGCAGTATTTT
CSAPFGASTDTQYF
>TRBJ2-4|.|.|TRBV27
TGTGCCAGCAGTTTATCCACGCTTCTAGCCAAAAACATTCAGTACTTC
CASSLSTLLAKNIQYF
>TRBJ1-1|few|.|TRBV7-2
TGTGCCAGCAGCTTCCCCGGGATGAACACTGAAGCTTTCTTT
CASSFPGMNTEAFF
>TRBJ2-1|.|.|TRBV19
TGTGCCAGTACAACCTGGGAGCAGGGCGGCGATGAGCAGTTCTTC
CASTTWEQGGDEQFF
>TRBJ2-5|.|TRBD1|TRBV2
TGTGCCAGCAGCACCCCGTGGGACAGAGAAGAGACCCAGTACTTC
CASSTPWDREETQYF
>TRBJ2-1|.|TRBD2|TRBV5-6
TGTGCCAGCAGCGAAACGGGACTATACAATGAGCAGTTCTTC
CASSETGLYNEQFF
>TRBJ2-5|.|.|TRBV6-5
TGTGCCAGCAGTTACTCGGCGGCTAGCTTCGAGACCCAGTACTTC
CASSYSAASFETQYF
>TRBJ2-3|few|TRBD2|TRBV4-1
TGCGCCAGCAGCCAAAACCTAGCGGGGGGGCTCGATACGCAGTATTTT
CASSQNLAGGLDTQYF
>TRBJ1-5|.|TRBD1|TRBV20-1
TGCAGTGCGAAATCCGGATGGACAGGTGAGAGTCAGCCCCAGCATTTT
CSAKSGWTGESQPQHF
>TRBJ2-3|.|TRBD1|TRBV18
TGTGCCAGCTCACCCACAGGGGCGGAAGATACGCAGTATTTT
CASSPTGAEDTQYF
>TRBJ1-6|.|.|TRBV28
TGTGCCAGCAGTTTGGGATTCCGATCACGACTTAATTCACCCCTCCACTTT
CASSLGFRSRLNSPLHF
>TRBJ2-2|many|TRBD1|TRBV4-3
TGCGCCAGCAGCCGACGGGACAGTCAAAACACCGGGGAGCTGTTTTTT
CASSRRDSQNTGELFF
>TRBJ2-1|.|.|TRBV3-1
TGTGCCAGCAGCCATGGGGGCGCGGGTGTCTCCTACAATGAGCAGTTCTTC
CASSHGGAGVSYNEQFF
>TRBJ2-5|few|.|TRBV7-8
TGTGCCAGCAGCCGTGAAGAGACCCAGTACTTC
CASSREETQYF
>TRBJ2-1|few|TRBD2|TRBV29-1
TGCAGCGTTGAAACTAGCGGGGGGGAGCAGTTCTTC
CSVETSGGEQFF
>TRBJ2-4|few|.|TRBV20-1
TGCAGTGCTAGAGAACACAGTTCGGGCGAAAACATTCAGTACTTC
CSAREHSSGENIQYF
>TRBJ2-1|.|TRBD2|TRBV6-4
TGTGCCAGCAGTGAAAACGGGGGGGTCTACAATGAGCAGTTCTTC
CASSENGGVYNEQFF
>TRBJ1-1|.|.|TRBV29-1
TGCAGCGTTGAAGGCCTGGGGGGTCCGGACACTGAAGCTTTCTTT
CSVEGLGGPDTEAFF
>TRBJ2-5|few|.|TRBV14
TGTGCCAGCAGCCAAGATCTGGGTAACCAAGAGACCCAGTACTTC
CASSQDLGNQETQYF
>TRBJ2-2|few|.|TRBV6-5
TGTGCCAGCAGTTACGGGGGGATCGGGGAGCTGTTTTTT
CASSYGGIGELFF
>TRBJ1-1|.|.|TRBV5-1
TGCGCCAGCAGCTTGGACAGAAACACTGAAGCTTTCTTT
CASSLDRNTEAFF
>TRBJ2-3|many|.|TRBV7-2
TGTGCCAGCAGCGGCCTGCCGGGGGGCACAGATACGCAGTATTTT
CASSGLPGGTDTQYF
>TRBJ2-1|.|.|TRBV6-2/TRBV6-3
TGTGCCAGCAGGATACCGGACAATGAGCAGTTCTTC
CASRIPDNEQFF